Shown below are 18 T cell receptor beta chains from a single sample sequenced in a study of cytomegalovirus exposure and HLA in healthy donors. Vbeta (60) and Jbeta (13) primers were used in the PCR. Profiling relied on immunoSEQ multiplex PCR, and the TCRdb table lists in-frame clones only, not all of them. The table includes some 100,000 clones, roughly 78% detected once. Sequencing input: PBMCs. The receptors derive from a woman aged 40-49 years in good health and CMV-seropositive.

This chain links TRBV28 with TRBJ2-7, with unresolved D. The V gene lost 8 bases and the J gene lost 5 bases, with 10 bases spanning the gap. The CDR3 is 11 amino acids. The germline CDR1 and CDR2 sequences are MDHEN and SYDVKM. The CDR3 is CASRNNDEQYF. Here the CDR3 DNA reads TGTGCCAGCCGCAACAACGACGAGCAGTACTTC.

J is TRBJ2-1 and V is TRBV6-5; 7 bases map to TRBD2. Germline V gene data show CDR1 as MNHEY and CDR2 as SVGAGI. The CDR3 spans 16 residues. Trimming removed 0 bases from V and 5 bases from J; junction bases left unmatched: 7. The chain's CDR3 is CASSYSSQSGNNEQFF. CDR3 coding DNA: TGTGCCAGCAGTTACTCGAGTCAAAGCGGGAACAATGAGCAGTTCTTC.

The chain has TRBV4-3 and TRBJ2-3; a weak D match, TRBD1 (6 bases). Germline V CDR1 and CDR2: LGHNA, YSLEER. The CDR3 runs to 17 residues. Deletions cut 3 bases from V and 2 bases from J, with 18 bases between. The CDR3 bases are TGCGCCAGCAGCCAGGGGGCTCTCGGCGACTTCACAGATACGCAGTATTTT. Translating gives CASSQGALGDFTDTQYF.

The chain carries TRBV4-2 and TRBJ2-1; 13 bases line up with TRBD2. The germline CDR1 and CDR2 sequences are LGHNA and YNFKEQ. The CDR3 extends over 18 amino acids. J lost 13 bases, V lost 0 bases, and 15 bases had no gene match. The CDR3 sequence: CASSQETAGTSGTIPQFF. The DNA for the CDR3 is TGTGCCAGCAGCCAAGAAACAGCCGGGACTAGCGGGACCATACCCCAGTTCTTC.

The rearrangement links TRBV4-3 to TRBJ2-5, with 8 bases identical to TRBD1. The J call is uncertain, as TRBJ2-7 better fits the DNA end. CDR1 and CDR2 (germline): LGHNA, YSLEER. The CDR3 loop spans 14 amino acids. The CDR3 DNA is TGCGCCAGCAGCCACGACGGGACAGGCTACGAGCAGTACTTC. Its protein product is CASSHDGTGYEQYF.

V gene TRBV5-5 combines with J gene TRBJ2-2; the match to TRBD2 covers 7 bases. There are 15 residues in the CDR3. The J segment lost 3 bases and the V segment lost 4 bases, leaving 6 bases of the junction unmatched. Germline V gene lookup returns CDR1 SGHKS and CDR2 YYEKEE (reference sequence). This chain's CDR3 is CASSLTSEYTGELFF. CDR3 DNA sequence: TGTGCCAGCAGCCTCACTAGCGAATACACCGGGGAGCTGTTTTTT. Combining the CDR3 with reference TRBV5-5 and TRBJ2-2 gives the whole variable domain DAGVTQSPTHLIKTRGQQVTLRCSPISGHKSVSWYQQVLGQGPQFIFQYYEKEERGRGNFPDRFSARQFPNYSSELNVNALLLGDSALYLCASSLTSEYTGELFFGEGSRLTVL.

In its sample, this clone was seen once. The CDR3 region is CSVGLVMSEQYF. CDR3 nucleotides: TGCAGCGTGGGACTGGTTATGAGCGAGCAGTACTTC. The V call is TRBV29-1, the J call TRBJ2-7, with D possibly matching TRBD2 (6 bases). This CDR3 region has 12 residues. Trimming took 6 bases from V and 6 from J, leaving 15 bases between them. Germline assignment: CDR1 SQVTM and CDR2 ANQGSEA.

The chain uses TRBV6-1 and TRBJ2-7, with TRBD2 as a possible D gene (5 bases). This CDR3 is built from 13 residues. CDR1 and CDR2 (germline): MNHNS, SASEGT. Trimming pared 2 bases from V and 7 bases from J, leaving 12 bases between. The CDR3 reads CASSESRGWEQYF. The CDR3, as DNA: TGTGCCAGCAGTGAATCCCGGGGATGGGAGCAGTACTTC.

The chain has TRBV7-3 and TRBJ2-6, with a possible D match to TRBD2 (5 bases). Germline V gene sequence: CDR1 SGHTA, CDR2 FQGTGA. There are 18 residues in the CDR3. V gave up 3 bases and J gave up 4 bases, with 19 bases separating them. The CDR3 bases are TGTGCCAGCAGCTTGGAGGCTGGCGAGCGTCCCGGGGCCAACGTCCTGACTTTC. This gives the protein CASSLEAGERPGANVLTF.

The V call is TRBV18, the J call TRBJ1-2, with TRBD1 matching 7 bases. V was pared by 2 bases and J by 8 bases, with 14 bases of the junction left unmatched. Per germline, CDR1 KGHSH and CDR2 LQKENI. The CDR3 is 16 amino acids. The CDR3 sequence is CASSPAGKQGSRGYTF. The CDR3 DNA reads TGTGCCAGCTCACCAGCAGGGAAACAGGGGTCTCGGGGCTACACCTTC. Full variable domain (rest looked up from reference TRBV18 and TRBJ1-2): NAGVMQNPRHLVRRRGQEARLRCSPMKGHSHVYWYRQLPEEGLKFMVYLQKENIIDESGMPKERFSAEFPKEGPSILRIQQVVRGDSAAYFCASSPAGKQGSRGYTFGSGTRLTVV.

This clone was counted only a few times. This rearrangement joins TRBV7-9 to TRBJ1-1; a possible D gene is TRBD1 (6 bases). The V gene lost 3 bases and the J gene lost 0 bases, with 8 bases spanning the gap. This CDR3 is 14 amino acids long. Germline CDR1 and CDR2: SEHNR and FQNEAQ (reference sequence). The CDR3 here is CASSFGQLNTEAFF. In nucleotides, the CDR3 is TGTGCCAGCAGCTTCGGACAGTTGAACACTGAAGCTTTCTTT.

The chain couples TRBV10-3 to TRBJ2-3, with TRBD2 matching over 7 bases. CDR3 length: 15 amino acids. J lost 0 bases, V lost 0 bases, and 0 bases had no gene match. Germline CDR1 is ENHRY and CDR2 is SYGVKD. CDR3 sequence (DNA): TGTGCCATCAGTGAGTCTAGCGGGAGCACAGATACGCAGTATTTT. It yields the protein CAISESSGSTDTQYF.

The J gene is TRBJ2-5, the V gene TRBV28, with no clear D. The ends were cut back, 2 bases at V and 1 base at J, with 23 bases in the middle. CDR1 is MDHEN, CDR2 SYDVKM, per germline. The CDR3 consists of 19 residues. The CDR3 here is CASSLELAASPVGQETQYF. The CDR3 DNA reads TGTGCCAGCAGTTTAGAGTTGGCGGCCTCCCCGGTGGGCCAAGAGACCCAGTACTTC.

This chain uses TRBV18 with TRBJ1-5, with 7 bases that match TRBD1. Trimming at V came to 5 bases and at J to 7 bases, leaving 14 bases not matched to a gene. CDR1 KGHSH and CDR2 LQKENI come from the germline V gene. This CDR3 contains 16 residues. Here the CDR3 DNA reads TGTGCCAGCTCAGCATTAAACAGGGGTGAAGGCCAGCCCCAGCATTTT. Its protein product is CASSALNRGEGQPQHF.

J is TRBJ2-3 and V is TRBV6-1, with a tentative D call TRBD2 (6 bases). Deletions cut 4 bases from V and 1 base from J, with 18 bases between. Germline V gene lookup returns CDR1 MNHNS and CDR2 SASEGT. CDR3 size: 17 residues. This chain's CDR3 is CASSANAGTPRTDTQYF. The CDR3 bases are TGTGCCAGCAGTGCGAACGCCGGGACTCCGCGCACAGATACGCAGTATTTT.

The chain is built from TRBV5-8 and TRBJ1-6; D gene ambiguous. Trimming left V 4 bases short and J 5 bases short, with 7 bases between. The CDR3 covers 13 residues. Germline V lookup: CDR1 SGHTS, CDR2 YDEGEE. In DNA form, the CDR3 reads TGTGCCAGCAGCCCGACTCATAATTCACCCCTCCACTTT. Its translation is CASSPTHNSPLHF.

This sequence joins TRBV9 and TRBJ2-2, with TRBD1 identical over 9 bases. In germline, CDR1 is SGDLS, CDR2 YYNGEE. Trimming removed 3 bases from V and 1 base from J; junction bases left unmatched: 4. The CDR3 length is 16 residues. CDR3 protein: CASSGPGQGNTGELFF. The CDR3 bases are TGTGCCAGCAGCGGCCCGGGACAGGGGAACACCGGGGAGCTGTTTTTT.

This clone is medium-sized in the sample. The V gene is TRBV28, the J gene TRBJ2-7, with 7 bases identical to TRBD2. Looked up from germline, CDR1 is MDHEN and CDR2 is SYDVKM. V lost 7 bases, J lost 4 bases, and 13 bases stayed unmatched. The CDR3 has 15 residues. DNA for the CDR3: TGTGCCAGCACCCCCGTGGGGCTAGCGGTGTACGAGCAGTACTTC. It codes for CASTPVGLAVYEQYF. Variable domain in full (rest from reference TRBV28 and TRBJ2-7): DVKVTQSSRYLVKRTGEKVFLECVQDMDHENMFWYRQDPGLGLRLIYFSYDVKMKEKGDIPEGYSVSREKKERFSLILESASTNQTSMYLCASTPVGLAVYEQYFGPGTRLTVT.